This TCR beta chain was recorded in a study of monozygotic twins with inflammatory bowel disease. General study results and limits: Repertoires of patients may have been made more variable by differing immunosuppressive treatments. Possibly reflecting limited power, no difference in repertoire similarity was found between concordant and discordant twins.

Template switching appended UMIs that held a 6-nucleotide sample barcode. TCRdb reprocessed the 5' RACE reads, with one entry per CDR3 protein and no DNA. This table holds 95,000 to 110,000 distinct CDR3 sequences. On this clonotype: Its antigen is still unknown.

Germline-derived CDR1 and CDR2 are SGHRS and YFSETQ. The CDR3 consists of 14 residues. Sample: blood. The sequence derives from a human donor with ulcerative colitis or Crohn's disease, or a healthy co-twin of an affected twin (not recorded which). The chain combines TRBV5-1 with TRBJ2-7; TCRdb picks TRBD2, but there is no DNA to check that call. The CDR3 is CASSPTSGSYEQYF.